Shown below are 25 T cell receptor beta chains from a single sample sequenced in a study of blood T cell repertoires in COVID-19 (dated by TCRdb to the early 2020s). Library creation used the immunoSEQ multiplex PCR assay. What TCRdb holds here is the immuneACCESS table cut down to in-frame rearrangements. Part of the clones is not present; checked against another copy, under half of the missing clones reflect an unresolved V gene, and the others are unexplained. The sample has approximately 210,000 clones on record, around 85% of them singletons. In total, the top ten clones hold approximately 0.75% of the sample. The sequenced sample was peripheral blood. These TCRs come from a woman between 70 and 85 years old with acute or convalescent COVID-19.

The V call is TRBV7-2, the J call TRBJ2-1; D is ambiguous. The CDR3 has 11 amino acids. Germline V CDR1 and CDR2: SGHTA, FQGNSA. Deletions cut 5 bases from V and 6 bases from J, with 5 bases between. The CDR3: CASSLLNEQFF. The DNA for the CDR3 is TGTGCCAGCAGCCTCCTCAATGAGCAGTTCTTC.

This clone was observed once. This chain connects TRBV6-6 to TRBJ2-3; perhaps TRBD2 as D (6 bases). V was cut by 6 bases and J by 1 base, with 11 bases left in between. Per the germline V gene, CDR1 is MNHNY and CDR2 is SVGAGI (reference sequence). The CDR3 is made up of 14 amino acids. CDR3 in amino acids: CASSSPGGTDTQYF. CDR3 nucleotide sequence: TGTGCCAGCAGCTCACCGGGGGGCACAGATACGCAGTATTTT.

The gene calls are TRBV10-2 and TRBJ1-6; 8 nucleotides match TRBD1. This CDR3 has 15 residues. Germline values: CDR1 WSHSY, CDR2 SAAADI. After removal of 6 bases from V and 9 bases from J, the junction contained 10 bases not matched to a gene. DNA of the CDR3: TGCGCCAGCAGGCTAATCACAGGGGGTACTTCACCCCTCCACTTT. Its translation: CASRLITGGTSPLHF.

This rearrangement joins TRBV28 to TRBJ1-2; tentative D call: TRBD1 (5 bases). This CDR3 spans 14 amino acids. Looked up from germline, CDR1 is MDHEN and CDR2 is SYDVKM. The V end lost 4 bases, the J end lost 4 bases, and 13 bases lay between the germline ends. DNA for the CDR3: TGTGCCAGCAGTTCCGGGACTCTCAGCTATGGCTACACCTTC. It is translated as CASSSGTLSYGYTF.

J is TRBJ2-7 and V is TRBV27, with 9 bases fitting TRBD1. Germline V gene lookup returns CDR1 MNHEY and CDR2 SMNVEV (reference sequence). After removal of 4 bases from V and 2 bases from J, the junction contained 6 bases not matched to a gene. This CDR3 comprises 15 residues. The CDR3 DNA follows: TGTGCCAGCAGTTCCGGACAGGGGAAGCCCTACGAGCAGTACTTC. This sequence encodes CASSSGQGKPYEQYF.

This clone appeared a single time. The genes are TRBV6-2 or TRBV6-3 and TRBJ2-7, with D possibly matching TRBD1 (6 bases). CDR3 size: 16 residues. Between the trimmed V and J ends, which lost 6 bases and 3 bases, there was a span of 21 bases. Per germline, CDR1 MNHEY and CDR2 SVGEGT. CDR3: CASSSALQGRNYEQYF. As DNA, the CDR3 is TGTGCCAGCAGCTCCGCCCTACAGGGACGGAACTACGAGCAGTACTTC.

This chain joins TRBV6-2 or TRBV6-3 and TRBJ1-6, with unresolved D. Trimming stripped 3 bases from V and 8 bases from J, with 8 bases between. Germline V gene data show CDR1 as MNHEY and CDR2 as SVGEGT. This CDR3 comprises 13 residues. In DNA form, the CDR3 reads TGTGCCAGCAGTTATAACCGGGATTCACCCCTCCACTTT. Protein product: CASSYNRDSPLHF.

CDR3 DNA: TGCGCCAGCAGCTTGGCGGGAAACACCTTC. It translates to CASSLAGNTF. V is TRBV5-1 and J is TRBJ1-2; D unclear. Trimming stripped 0 bases from V and 12 bases from J, with 6 bases between. The CDR3 totals 10 residues. Germline CDR1 is SGHRS and CDR2 is YFSETQ.

The CDR3 bases are TGTGCCAGCAGCGTAGAGGCGGCTGCAACTAATGAAAAACTGTTTTTT. Translation gives CASSVEAAATNEKLFF. The rearrangement uses TRBV9 and TRBJ1-4; D is unresolved. Germline CDR1 is SGDLS and CDR2 is YYNGEE. V was cut by 0 bases and J by 0 bases, with 9 bases left in between. The CDR3 has 16 amino acids.

The V gene is TRBV5-5, the J gene TRBJ2-7; D gene uncertain. Germline-derived CDR1 and CDR2 are SGHKS and YYEKEE (reference sequence). The V end was cut by 4 bases, the J end by 4 bases, with 12 bases between. The CDR3 totals 13 residues. CDR3 amino acids: CASSPLGRYEQYF. CDR3 coding DNA: TGTGCCAGCAGCCCCCTCGGCAGGTACGAGCAGTACTTC. The whole variable domain, filled in from reference TRBV5-5 and TRBJ2-7, reads DAGVTQSPTHLIKTRGQQVTLRCSPISGHKSVSWYQQVLGQGPQFIFQYYEKEERGRGNFPDRFSARQFPNYSSELNVNALLLGDSALYLCASSPLGRYEQYFGPGTRLTVT.

The gene calls are TRBV29-1 and TRBJ2-7; no clear D gene. Looked up from germline, CDR1 is SQVTM and CDR2 is ANQGSEA. This CDR3 region has 11 residues. V lost 6 bases and J lost 1, with 7 bases in between. This chain's CDR3 is CSVEESYEQYF. The CDR3 nucleotides are TGCAGCGTCGAGGAGTCCTACGAGCAGTACTTC.

The chain employs TRBV21-1 and TRBJ2-1; the D call in the table, TRBD2, was not verified against the DNA. TRBV21-1 is a known pseudogene. CDR3 length: 16 residues. The CDR3 region is CASSSWLRERSNEQFF. The CDR3 nucleotides are TGTGCCAGCAGCTCATGGTTGCGGGAGCGGTCCAATGAGCAGTTCTTC.

The chain has TRBV19 and TRBJ1-1, with 7 bases lining up with TRBD1. Losses at the gene ends were 3 bases for V and 11 bases for J; bases not matched to a gene: 9. This CDR3 contains 13 residues. Germline loops: CDR1 LNHDA, CDR2 SQIVND (reference sequence). The CDR3 is CASSIGQGGVAFF. The CDR3 region has the DNA TGTGCCAGTAGTATCGGGCAGGGGGGTGTTGCTTTCTTT. The full variable domain, rest sourced from reference TRBV19 and TRBJ1-1, is DGGITQSPKYLFRKEGQNVTLSCEQNLNHDAMYWYRQDPGQGLRLIYYSQIVNDFQKGDIAEGYSVSREKKESFPLTVTSAQKNPTAFYLCASSIGQGGVAFFGQGTRLTVV.

The CDR3 region has the DNA TGCGCCAGCAGTCTGAGTCCGGACAGGGCGACCATTCAGTACTTC. Protein sequence: CASSLSPDRATIQYF. V and J are TRBV5-1 and TRBJ2-4, with 8 bases fitting TRBD1. Germline CDR1 SGHRS, CDR2 YFSETQ. This CDR3 has 15 amino acids. The J segment lost 9 bases and the V segment lost 5 bases, leaving 13 bases of the junction unmatched.

This clone was recorded only once. The gene calls are TRBV7-8 and TRBJ2-6; possibly TRBD1 for D (6 bases). CDR3 size: 18 residues. Germline CDR1 reads SGHVS; CDR2 reads FQNEAQ. The V end lost 5 bases, the J end lost 2 bases, and 19 bases lay between the germline ends. Here the CDR3 DNA reads TGTGCCAGCAGCCCAGGGCAGGGGCGCGGAACTGGGGCCAACGTCCTGACTTTC. Its translation is CASSPGQGRGTGANVLTF.

This clone was seen a handful of times. V is TRBV10-1 and J is TRBJ1-4; D is uncertain. The CDR3 length is 15 residues. V lost 7 bases and J lost 4, with 16 bases in between. The germline gives CDR1 WNHNN, CDR2 SYGVQD (reference sequence). The CDR3 DNA sequence: TGCGCCAGCATCCCACGAGGCCCCCTTAATGAAAAACTGTTTTTT. It translates to CASIPRGPLNEKLFF.

This rearrangement joins TRBV27 to TRBJ2-1; 7 bases line up with TRBD2. The CDR3 contains 16 residues. J was trimmed by 2 bases and V by 4 bases; bases with no gene match: 8. From germline, CDR1 is MNHEY and CDR2 SMNVEV (reference sequence). The CDR3 DNA reads TGTGCCAGCAGTTCGTCCGGCGGGAGCGCCTACAATGAGCAGTTCTTC. Its translation: CASSSSGGSAYNEQFF.

The rearrangement links TRBV19 to TRBJ1-2; 10 bases agree with TRBD1. The CDR3 spans 13 residues. Trimming cost V 10 bases and J 7 bases; bases outside gene matches: 9. Germline V gene lookup returns CDR1 LNHDA and CDR2 SQIVND (reference sequence). CDR3 DNA sequence: TGTGCCACACGACAGGGGGCAATTCTTGGCTACACCTTC. It encodes CATRQGAILGYTF.

V gene TRBV6-5 combines with J gene TRBJ1-3; D is undetermined. V was pared by 7 bases and J by 0 bases, with 13 bases between. CDR3 size: 15 residues. CDR1 MNHEY and CDR2 SVGAGI come from the germline V gene. For the CDR3, the DNA is TGTGCCAGCAAGATCGGGAGTCTCTCTGGAAACACCATATATTTT. This sequence encodes CASKIGSLSGNTIYF.

The chain recombines TRBV18 with TRBJ1-3; 8 nucleotides line up with TRBD1. Germline V gene sequence: CDR1 KGHSH, CDR2 LQKENI. The J segment lost 3 bases and the V segment lost 3 bases, leaving 10 bases of the junction unmatched. The CDR3 covers 17 residues. The chain's CDR3 is CASSPLGQGAGGNTIYF. The CDR3 DNA is TGTGCCAGCTCACCGCTCGGGCAGGGGGCTGGTGGAAACACCATATATTTT.

This clone was observed a single time. The genes are TRBV3-1 (or the pseudogene TRBV3-2) and TRBJ1-1, with D uncertain. Germline CDR1 reads LGHDT; CDR2 reads YNNKEL (reference sequence). This CDR3 region has 16 residues. Trimming left V 2 bases short and J 0 bases short, with 13 bases between. CDR3: CASSQSGVLLNTEAFF. Here the CDR3 DNA reads TGTGCCAGCAGCCAAAGCGGGGTCCTCTTGAACACTGAAGCTTTCTTT.

The chain combines TRBV2 with TRBJ1-2; a possible D gene is TRBD1 (6 bases). Germline V gene sequence: CDR1 SNHLY, CDR2 FYNNEI. V gave up 5 bases and J gave up 8 bases, with 18 bases separating them. This CDR3 has 14 residues. DNA for the CDR3: TGTGCCAGCAGTCAACAGGGAAAAGGTTCCGGCTACACCTTC. Protein sequence: CASSQQGKGSGYTF.

This sequence joins TRBV6-5 and TRBJ1-3; no firm D call. Trimming cost V 6 bases and J 0 bases, with 9 bases left between them. This CDR3 is built from 14 residues. CDR1 and CDR2 from the germline V gene are MNHEY and SVGAGI. The CDR3 is CASSRTPSGNTIYF. The CDR3 nucleotides are TGTGCCAGCAGCAGAACACCCTCTGGAAACACCATATATTTT.

This CDR3 reads CASSRGETQYF. The CDR3 nucleotides read TGTGCCAGTAGTCGGGGGGAGACCCAGTACTTC. The chain joins TRBV19 to TRBJ2-5, with a possible D match to TRBD2 (6 bases). Germline V gene sequence: CDR1 LNHDA, CDR2 SQIVND (reference sequence). The V end was cut by 5 bases, the J end by 5 bases, with 6 bases between. The CDR3 sequence is 11 residues long.

This chain connects TRBV5-1 to TRBJ1-2; 10 bases line up with TRBD1. Germline V gene lookup returns CDR1 SGHRS and CDR2 YFSETQ. This CDR3 spans 15 amino acids. V was pared by 0 bases and J by 8 bases, with 7 bases of the junction left unmatched. CDR3: CASSLVGTGVGGYTF. CDR3 DNA sequence: TGCGCCAGCAGCTTGGTAGGGACAGGGGTTGGAGGCTACACCTTC.